This T cell receptor (beta chain) is drawn from a study of siplizumab effects on memory and regulatory T cells. Some clones are missing from TCRdb's copy, which holds only in-frame ones; the method was immunoSEQ multiplex PCR. Found here are about 50,000 clones, over 90% of them singletons; the top ten hold under 20%. This clone is a singleton in its sample. Its antigen is undetermined. V shed 4 bases and J shed 2 bases, with 12 bases lying between them. Looked up from germline, CDR1 is SGHRS and CDR2 is YFSETQ. CDR3 size: 14 residues. Findings of the study overall: Few alloreactive clones mapped to unstimulated subsets. In unstimulated cells, naive T cells appeared more diverse than memory T cells and seemed major alloresponse contributors. In controls, 25% to 30% of mappable alloreactive CD4+ clones were Treg-derived on average, versus roughly 69% with siplizumab.

The receptor's source is a human donor in good health. The sample taken for sequencing was CD8+ T cells sorted from blood. This chain links TRBV5-1 with TRBJ1-2; D ambiguous. CDR3 nucleotide sequence: TGCGCCAGCAGCCCCCGTGGAGGGAACTATGGCTACACCTTC. Its protein is CASSPRGGNYGYTF.